Presented here are 5 T cell receptor delta chains from one specimen sequenced in a study of gamma-delta T cells after stem cell transplantation. TCRdb fed the RT-PCR reads to CATT. The sample gives thousands of delta-chain clones, 0.95% to 1.5% of which show up once; approximately 21% is in the top ten. Sample: gamma-delta T cells. These receptor sequences come from a human donor. It is not recorded whose cells these are; they may come from a transplant donor.

In regard to this clone: This DNA's translation and the protein TCRdb lists, from a much larger clone, do not match at residue 5, likely due to a read error; the protein shown is translated from the DNA. This chain uses TRDV2 with TRDJ1; TRDD3 aligns across 10 bases. The CDR3 runs to 16 residues. V gave up 1 base and J gave up 3 bases; unmatched junction bases: 7. The V gene's germline CDR1 is GEAIGNYY and CDR2 EKD. DNA for the CDR3: TGTGCCTGTGACACGCTAGTACTGGGGGATTCCGATAAACTCATCTTT. Translating it yields CACDTLVLGDSDKLIF.

On this clone: The TCRdb record carries a much larger clone's protein, which differs from this DNA's translation at residue 15; a read error is the likely cause, and the protein listed here is the DNA translation. This chain links TRDV2 with TRDJ1; TRDD3 aligns across 11 bases. Germline CDR1 GEAIGNYY, CDR2 EKD. There are 18 residues in the CDR3. In DNA, the CDR3 is TGTGCCTGTGACACCTTGCGTTTCTTGGGGGATACGACCGATGAACTCATCTTT. Translated: CACDTLRFLGDTTDELIF.

With respect to this clone: This likely reflects a read error, since a far larger clone is one base away. The genes are TRDV2 and TRDJ3, with 8 bases fitting TRDD3. V dropped 0 bases and J dropped 0; count of bases not matched to a gene: 6. This CDR3 spans 19 amino acids. CDR1 is GEAIGNYY, CDR2 EKD, per germline. DNA of the CDR3: TGTGCCTGTGACACCGCTGGGGGACCCCACTCCTGGGACACCCGACAGATGTTTTTC. Translating gives CACDTAGGPHSWDTRQMFF.

With respect to this clone: This is likely an artifact of a read error, given a far larger clone one base away. The same CDR3 can be traced to other DNA sequences in this sample. V and J are TRDV2 and TRDJ1, with 9 bases identical to TRDD3. CDR1 is GEAIGNYY and CDR2 is EKD in the germline V gene. This CDR3 is built from 20 residues. V gave up 3 bases and J gave up 0 bases; unmatched junction bases: 19. CDR3 DNA sequence: TGTGCCTGTGACCCCTTAGTCGCTACTGGGGGAGAATCGTACACCGATAAACTCATCTTT. Translating gives CACDPLVATGGESYTDKLIF.

A few counts support this clone. Since a far larger clone is one base different, this is likely a read error. This sample also contains other DNA sequences that code for the same CDR3. J is TRDJ3 and V is TRDV2; 7 bases match TRDD3. The CDR3 runs to 26 residues. CDR1 is GEAIGNYY, CDR2 EKD, per germline. Written as DNA, the CDR3 is TGTGCCTGTGACACCGTAAAGCCCCCGGGGCTGGGGGCCACCCTTCTCAGTTCCTGGGACACTCGACAGATGTTTTTC. This sequence encodes CACDTVKPPGLGATLLSSWDTRQMFF.